This TCR beta chain comes out of a study of T cell responses to AZD1222 COVID-19 vaccine. Germline CDR1 reads SGHRS; CDR2 reads YFSETQ. CDR3 length: 15 residues. V was cut by 7 bases and J by 6 bases, with 19 bases left in between. Some clones are missing from TCRdb's copy, which holds only in-frame ones; the method was immunoSEQ multiplex PCR. The data contain 150,000 or so clones, around 94% of them singletons. This clone occurred once. The sequences come from peripheral blood, collected on day 0 of AZD1222 vaccination. The chain joins TRBV5-1 to TRBJ1-4; no definite D call. This clonotype was sampled from an adult in good health. CDR3 in DNA: TGCGCCAGCGCGCCGACCGGGCGCGTAGATGAAAAACTGTTTTTT. As protein: CASAPTGRVDEKLFF.